This TCR beta chain was identified during a study of CD8+CD57+ T cells in acquired aplastic anemia. On the study more broadly: The sorted CD4+ and CD8+ cells yielded an average around 3 ug of DNA. Study-wide findings and caveats: With respect to CD8+ Simpson's diversity, patients and controls did not differ significantly.

Note on this clonotype: What it recognizes is unknown.

Investigators profiled TCR beta VDJ and CDR3 from genomic DNA template. Each CDR3 protein is one row after TCRdb ran MiXCR on the reads. The sample consists of around 500,000 distinct CDR3 sequences, around 33% of them appearing once. CD8+CD57+ cell expansion had been shown by flow cytometry in patients chosen for sequencing. What was sequenced was sorted CD4+, CD8+, or CD8+CD57+ T cells (not recorded which) from PBMCs. This clonotype was sampled from a human donor with aplastic anemia.

The CDR3: CASSSSGLAGGYTQYF. The CDR3 bases are TGTGCCAGCAGCTCGTCGGGACTAGCGGGGGGATATACGCAGTATTTT. J is TRBJ2-3 and V is TRBV7-3, with TRBD2 matching over 15 bases. CDR3 length equals 16 residues. V was pared by 4 bases and J by 7 bases, with 6 bases of the junction left unmatched. Germline V gene lookup returns CDR1 SGHTA and CDR2 FQGTGA.